The rows below give T cell receptor beta chains drawn from one sample of a study of blood T cell repertoires in COVID-19. Measured with immunoSEQ multiplex PCR; TCRdb has only the in-frame clones, and not every one. The table includes about 50,000 clones, roughly 86% detected once. Sequencing was performed on peripheral blood. These receptor sequences come from an older woman with acute or convalescent COVID-19. Both conserved end residues are part of each CDR3. D genes are given only for firm matches. Clone size appears in some rows only: once, few, many, or a class for an expanded clone.

cdr3_length j_call d_call clone_size v_call cdr3_aa cdr3_nt
13 TRBJ2-7 TRBD1 NA TRBV6-5 CASRRTGSYEQYF TGTGCCAGCAGGAGGACAGGCTCCTACGAGCAGTACTTC
15 TRBJ2-4 NA NA TRBV11-1 CASSLTDLAKNIQYF TGTGCCAGCAGCTTAACAGACCTAGCCAAAAACATTCAGTACTTC
17 TRBJ1-2 TRBD1 NA TRBV4-1 CASSQGARGRINYGYTF TGCGCCAGCAGCCAAGGGGCGAGGGGGCGAATAAACTATGGCTACACCTTC
13 TRBJ2-1 TRBD1 NA TRBV12-3/TRBV12-4 CASSQDRQGRKFF TGTGCCAGCAGCCAAGACCGACAGGGTCGTAAGTTCTTC
15 TRBJ1-1 NA NA TRBV23-1 CASSQSRSDRPEAFF TGCGCCAGCAGTCAATCGCGGAGCGACAGACCTGAAGCTTTCTTT
15 TRBJ1-5 TRBD1 NA TRBV7-2 CASSLEMTGVQPQHF TGTGCCAGCAGCTTAGAGATGACAGGGGTTCAGCCCCAGCATTTT
16 TRBJ2-7 TRBD1 NA TRBV5-6 CASSLDGGRGLYEQYF TGTGCCAGCAGCTTGGACGGGGGCAGGGGGCTATACGAGCAGTACTTC
13 TRBJ1-2 NA NA TRBV11-2 CASSLGGREGYTF TGTGCCAGCAGCTTGGGGGGCAGGGAGGGTTACACCTTC
14 TRBJ1-1 NA NA TRBV25-1 CASSHNRDGTEAFF TGTGCCAGCAGCCATAACAGGGACGGCACTGAAGCTTTCTTT
12 TRBJ2-7 NA few TRBV7-2 CASSLGVNEQYF TGTGCCAGCAGCTTAGGCGTAAACGAGCAGTACTTC
15 TRBJ2-7 NA NA TRBV6-1 CASSEWGDPSYEQYF TGTGCCAGCAGTGAATGGGGCGATCCCTCCTACGAGCAGTACTTC
13 TRBJ1-1 NA once TRBV28 CASSARAGGGAFF TGTGCCAGCAGCGCGAGGGCGGGTGGAGGAGCTTTCTTT
14 TRBJ1-1 NA few TRBV6-5 CASLVGGRVTEAFF TGTGCCAGCCTGGTGGGGGGGCGAGTTACTGAAGCTTTCTTT
17 TRBJ2-3 TRBD2 NA TRBV7-3 CASSLTSGPQGTDTQYF TGTGCCAGCAGCCTCACTAGCGGGCCCCAGGGCACAGATACGCAGTATTTT
17 TRBJ1-1 NA NA TRBV6-1 CASSETPQTRGGTEAFF TGTGCCAGCAGTGAAACGCCTCAGACTCGGGGAGGCACTGAAGCTTTCTTT
14 TRBJ1-1 NA NA TRBV2 CASSPQAGNTEAFF TGTGCCAGCAGTCCCCAAGCGGGGAACACTGAAGCTTTCTTT
19 TRBJ2-3 TRBD2 NA TRBV29-1 CSVGRVWLAGAGSTDTQYF TGCAGCGTTGGAAGGGTGTGGCTAGCGGGGGCGGGAAGCACAGATACGCAGTATTTT
15 TRBJ1-4 TRBD1 NA TRBV7-8 CASSLGGQANEKLFF TGTGCCAGCAGCTTAGGGGGACAGGCTAATGAAAAACTGTTTTTT
14 TRBJ1-2 TRBD1 NA TRBV6-5 CASSEGDRDRGYTF TGTGCCAGCAGCGAGGGGGACAGAGACCGTGGCTACACCTTC
16 TRBJ1-2 NA NA TRBV28 CASSLTGSRANYGYTF TGTGCCAGCAGCCTCACAGGAAGTAGGGCCAACTATGGCTACACCTTC
17 TRBJ2-3 TRBD2 NA TRBV4-2 CASSQDLLAVSTDTQYF TGTGCCAGCAGCCAAGATCTCCTAGCGGTTAGCACAGATACGCAGTATTTT
11 TRBJ1-1 NA NA TRBV25-1 CASRGGTEAFF TGTGCCAGCAGGGGGGGAACTGAAGCTTTCTTT
14 TRBJ2-5 TRBD2 NA TRBV7-9 CASSRTRFVETQYF TGTGCCAGCAGCCGGACTAGGTTCGTCGAGACCCAGTACTTC
15 TRBJ2-7 NA NA TRBV6-1 CASSEAGGVVYEQYF TGTGCCAGCAGTGAAGCGGGAGGTGTGGTCTACGAGCAGTACTTC
13 TRBJ1-1 NA NA TRBV7-3 CASSLGQTTEAFF TGTGCCAGCAGCTTAGGACAGACCACTGAAGCTTTCTTT
18 TRBJ2-3 NA NA TRBV9 CASSVAGRVPTSTDTQYF TGTGCCAGCAGCGTAGCTGGCCGGGTACCTACTAGCACAGATACGCAGTATTTT
15 TRBJ1-6 NA once TRBV2 CASKQGSSYNSPLHF TGTGCCAGCAAGCAGGGGAGCTCCTATAATTCACCCCTCCACTTT
20 TRBJ2-3 NA once TRBV19 CASEIKTGAGYSGGADTQYF TGTGCCAGCGAGATTAAAACAGGGGCTGGTTATTCTGGCGGGGCAGATACGCAGTATTTT
14 TRBJ2-3 TRBD1 NA TRBV10-3 CAISGQGRTDTQYF TGTGCCATCAGTGGACAGGGGCGCACAGATACGCAGTATTTT
15 TRBJ2-3 TRBD1 NA TRBV9 CASSDGTGYADTQYF TGTGCCAGCAGCGATGGGACAGGGTATGCAGATACGCAGTATTTT
15 TRBJ2-1 TRBD2 NA TRBV28 CASSLLSGGAREQFF TGTGCCAGCAGTCTACTTAGCGGGGGGGCAAGGGAGCAGTTCTTC
18 TRBJ1-1 NA once TRBV27 CASSLHRPGAAGPFEAFF TGTGCCAGCAGTTTACACCGCCCCGGAGCCGCGGGACCCTTTGAAGCTTTCTTT